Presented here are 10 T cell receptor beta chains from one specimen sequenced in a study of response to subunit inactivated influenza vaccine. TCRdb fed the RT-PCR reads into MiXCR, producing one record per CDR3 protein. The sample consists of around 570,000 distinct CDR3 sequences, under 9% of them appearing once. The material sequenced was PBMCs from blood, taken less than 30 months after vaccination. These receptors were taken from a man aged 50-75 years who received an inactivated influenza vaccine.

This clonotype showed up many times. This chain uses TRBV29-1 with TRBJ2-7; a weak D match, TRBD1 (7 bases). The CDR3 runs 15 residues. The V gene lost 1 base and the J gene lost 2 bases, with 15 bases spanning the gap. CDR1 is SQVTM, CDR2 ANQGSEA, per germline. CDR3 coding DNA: TGCAGCGTTGAAGGGAGTCAGGGGGGAACCTACGAGCAGTACTTC. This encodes CSVEGSQGGTYEQYF.

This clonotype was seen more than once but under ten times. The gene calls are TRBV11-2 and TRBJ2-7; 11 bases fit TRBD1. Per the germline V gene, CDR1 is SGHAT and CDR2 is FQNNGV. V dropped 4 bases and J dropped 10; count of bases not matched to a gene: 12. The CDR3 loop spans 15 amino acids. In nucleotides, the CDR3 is TGTGCCAGCAGCTACGGACAGGGGGCGTTACAGGGACAGTACTTC. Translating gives CASSYGQGALQGQYF.

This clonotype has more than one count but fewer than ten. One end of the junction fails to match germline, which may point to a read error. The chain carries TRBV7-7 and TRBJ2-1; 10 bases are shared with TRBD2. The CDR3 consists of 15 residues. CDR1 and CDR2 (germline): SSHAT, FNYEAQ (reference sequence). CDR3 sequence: CASSTGTSDYNEQFF. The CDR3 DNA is TGTGCTAGCAGCACTGGGACTAGCGATTACAATGAGCAGTTCTTC.

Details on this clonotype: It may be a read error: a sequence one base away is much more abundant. The CDR3 loop is CCARDPTGRSGNTIYF. The DNA of the CDR3 is TGCTGTGCTAGAGATCCCACAGGGCGCTCTGGAAACACCATATATTTT. The J gene is TRBJ1-3, the V gene TRBV20-1; TRBD1 might be the D (6 bases). CDR1 DFQATT and CDR2 SNEGSKA come from the germline V gene (reference sequence). This CDR3 has 16 residues.

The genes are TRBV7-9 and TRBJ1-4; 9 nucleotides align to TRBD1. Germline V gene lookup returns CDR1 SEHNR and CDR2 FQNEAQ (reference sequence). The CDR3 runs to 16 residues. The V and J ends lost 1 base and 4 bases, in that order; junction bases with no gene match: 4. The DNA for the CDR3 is TGTGCCAGCAGCTTAGGAACAGGGGGCAGTAATGAAAAACTGTTTTTT. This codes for CASSLGTGGSNEKLFF.

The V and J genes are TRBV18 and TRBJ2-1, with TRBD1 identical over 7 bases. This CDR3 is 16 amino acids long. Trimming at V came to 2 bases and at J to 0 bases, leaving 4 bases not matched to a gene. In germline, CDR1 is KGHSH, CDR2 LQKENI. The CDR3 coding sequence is TGTGCCAGCTCACCAAGGGGGCAAAGCTCCTACAATGAGCAGTTCTTC. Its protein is CASSPRGQSSYNEQFF.

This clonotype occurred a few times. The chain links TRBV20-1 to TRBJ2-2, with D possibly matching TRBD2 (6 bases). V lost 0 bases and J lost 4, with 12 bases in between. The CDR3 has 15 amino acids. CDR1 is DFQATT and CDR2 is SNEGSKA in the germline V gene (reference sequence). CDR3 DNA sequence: TGCAGTGCTAGAGATAGTGCGGGAAGCACCGGGGAGCTGTTTTTT. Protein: CSARDSAGSTGELFF.

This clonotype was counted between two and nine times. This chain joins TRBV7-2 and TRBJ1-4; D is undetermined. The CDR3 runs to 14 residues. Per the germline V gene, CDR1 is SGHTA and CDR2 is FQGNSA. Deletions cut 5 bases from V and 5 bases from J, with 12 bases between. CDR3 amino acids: CASSLGPGNEKLFF. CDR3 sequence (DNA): TGTGCCAGCAGCCTCGGGCCTGGGAATGAAAAACTGTTTTTT.

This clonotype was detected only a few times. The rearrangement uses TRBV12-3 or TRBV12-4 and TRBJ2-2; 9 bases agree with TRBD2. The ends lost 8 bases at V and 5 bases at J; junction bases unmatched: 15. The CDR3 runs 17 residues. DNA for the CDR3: TGTGCCAGCTCTCGTACCATAGCGGGGGCCGATACCGGGGAGCTGTTTTTT. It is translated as CASSRTIAGADTGELFF.

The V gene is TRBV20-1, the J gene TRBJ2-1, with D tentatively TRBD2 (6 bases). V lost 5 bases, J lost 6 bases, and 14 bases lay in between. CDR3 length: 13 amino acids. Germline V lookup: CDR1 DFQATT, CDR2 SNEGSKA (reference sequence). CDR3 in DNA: TGCAGTGCTTACACGGTGCGGGGCAATGAGCAGTTCTTC. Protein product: CSAYTVRGNEQFF.